The present TCR beta chain was sequenced within a study of Ad26.COV2.S vaccination and SARS-CoV-2 variants. The overall study: Once, or twice with 56 days between doses, Ad26.COV2.S was given intramuscularly.

Germline assignment: CDR1 LNHDA and CDR2 SQIVND (reference sequence). This CDR3 has 16 amino acids. V was trimmed by 5 bases and J by 1 base, leaving 12 bases between them. Treatment: around 19 received Ad26.COV2.S at low or high dose, single or two shots; several received placebo; per-sample allocation not given. Following the first vaccine or placebo injection, samples were taken on day 63. Assay: immunoSEQ multiplex PCR; the TCRdb copy retains only in-frame clones and omits some. The sample contains about 470,000 clones, 90% of which appear only once. The rearrangement links TRBV19 to TRBJ2-6; D unresolved. This clonotype was sampled from a person between 18 and 65 years old who received the Ad26.COV2.S COVID-19 vaccine or a placebo. The sample here was peripheral blood, taken in a trial of Ad26.COV2.S vaccine versus placebo. The CDR3 sequence: CASSVDRGSGANVLTF. DNA of the CDR3: TGTGCCAGTAGTGTTGATAGAGGTTCTGGGGCCAACGTCCTGACTTTC. The full variable domain, rest sourced from reference TRBV19 and TRBJ2-6, is DGGITQSPKYLFRKEGQNVTLSCEQNLNHDAMYWYRQDPGQGLRLIYYSQIVNDFQKGDIAEGYSVSREKKESFPLTVTSAQKNPTAFYLCASSVDRGSGANVLTFGAGSRLTVL.